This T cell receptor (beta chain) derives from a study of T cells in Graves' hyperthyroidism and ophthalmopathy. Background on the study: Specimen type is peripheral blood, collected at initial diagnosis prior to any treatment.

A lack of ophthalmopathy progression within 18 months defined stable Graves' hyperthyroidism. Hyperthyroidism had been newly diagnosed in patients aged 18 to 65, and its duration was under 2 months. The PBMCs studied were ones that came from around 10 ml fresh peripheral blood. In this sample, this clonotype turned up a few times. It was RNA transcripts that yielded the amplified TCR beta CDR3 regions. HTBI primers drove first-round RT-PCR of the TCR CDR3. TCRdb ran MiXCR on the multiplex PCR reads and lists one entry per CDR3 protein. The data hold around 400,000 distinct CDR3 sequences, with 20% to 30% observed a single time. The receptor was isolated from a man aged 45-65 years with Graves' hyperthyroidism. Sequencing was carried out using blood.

CDR3 in amino acids: CASSSGPFPSTDTQYF. CDR3 coding DNA: TGTGCCAGCAGTTCAGGACCGTTCCCTAGCACAGATACGCAGTATTTT. The genes are TRBV27 and TRBJ2-3, with D unclear. Trimming left V 4 bases short and J 0 bases short, with 14 bases between. Germline V gene lookup returns CDR1 MNHEY and CDR2 SMNVEV (reference sequence). CDR3 size: 16 residues.